Below are 17 T cell receptor beta chains sequenced from a single sample in a study of cytomegalovirus exposure and HLA in healthy donors. 13 Jbeta primers and 60 Vbeta primers were used for the PCR. Sequencing used immunoSEQ multiplex PCR; TCRdb keeps in-frame clones, though not all of them. The repertoire holds 200,000 to 250,000 clones, with more than 65% as singletons. Material: PBMCs. The receptors shown here come from a woman aged 25 to 39 in good health and CMV-seronegative.

The CDR3 region is CATSRDRTGMNTEAFF. In DNA form, the CDR3 reads TGTGCCACCAGCAGAGACCGGACAGGAATGAACACTGAAGCTTTCTTT. This chain links TRBV15 with TRBJ1-1; 7 nucleotides agree with TRBD1. The germline CDR1 and CDR2 sequences are LNHNV and YYDKDF (reference sequence). V lost 0 bases, J lost 0 bases, and 4 bases stayed unmatched. The CDR3 contains 16 residues.

This clone was picked up a small number of times. The chain couples TRBV6-6 to TRBJ1-1, with a possible D match to TRBD1 (6 bases). V was cut by 8 bases and J by 4 bases, with 14 bases left in between. This CDR3 has 13 amino acids. CDR1 is MNHNY and CDR2 is SVGAGI in the germline V gene (reference sequence). CDR3 nucleotides: TGTGCCAGCGGGGGGGGGCAGGCCACTGAAGCTTTCTTT. This gives the protein CASGGGQATEAFF.

This clone is a singleton in its sample. V is TRBV4-1 and J is TRBJ1-1; D is perhaps TRBD1 (5 bases). Trimming shortened V by 1 base and J by 5 bases, and 8 bases separated the two germline ends. From germline, CDR1 is MGHRA and CDR2 YSYEKL. The CDR3 totals 13 residues. In DNA form, the CDR3 reads TGCGCCAGCAGCCAAGGGACACGGACTGAAGCTTTCTTT. Its protein is CASSQGTRTEAFF.

V and J are TRBV5-1 and TRBJ2-3, with D possibly TRBD2 on 5 matching bases. V was pared by 3 bases and J by 1 base, with 9 bases between. From germline, CDR1 is SGHRS and CDR2 YFSETQ. This CDR3 has 14 amino acids. CDR3 sequence (DNA): TGCGCCAGCAGCTGGTCCGGGGGCACAGATACGCAGTATTTT. It encodes CASSWSGGTDTQYF.

The CDR3 protein is CASSLGQASYEQYF. Here the CDR3 DNA reads TGTGCCAGCAGCTTGGGACAGGCATCCTACGAGCAGTACTTC. The rearrangement joins TRBV7-9 to TRBJ2-7; TRBD1 matches 8 bases. The CDR3 sequence is 14 residues long. V dropped 3 bases and J dropped 1; count of bases not matched to a gene: 2. The germline V gene encodes CDR1 SEHNR and CDR2 FQNEAQ (reference sequence).

The CDR3 sequence is CASRDRQNTEAFF. The CDR3 region has the DNA TGTGCCAGCAGGGACAGGCAAAACACTGAAGCTTTCTTT. The chain recombines TRBV11-2 with TRBJ1-1, with 7 bases that match TRBD1. Germline trimming cut 6 bases from V and 2 bases from J; bases unmatched to any gene: 3. CDR3 length: 13 amino acids. The V gene's germline CDR1 is SGHAT and CDR2 FQNNGV.

The V gene is TRBV19, the J gene TRBJ1-2; D may be TRBD1 (5 bases). CDR3 length: 13 amino acids. The V end lost 2 bases, the J end lost 5 bases, and 9 bases lay between the germline ends. Germline-derived CDR1 and CDR2 are LNHDA and SQIVND (reference sequence). This CDR3 is CASSISRAYGYTF. CDR3 bases: TGTGCCAGTAGTATATCCAGGGCTTATGGCTACACCTTC.

The chain has TRBV27 and TRBJ1-6; D is perhaps TRBD1 (5 bases). The V end was cut by 0 bases, the J end by 7 bases, with 25 bases between. The CDR3 is 20 amino acids. CDR1 MNHEY and CDR2 SMNVEV come from the germline V gene (reference sequence). The CDR3 sequence: CASSLSRNQGYKLSNSPLHF. CDR3 in DNA: TGTGCCAGCAGTTTATCGAGGAATCAGGGATACAAATTGTCGAATTCACCCCTCCACTTT.

This sequence joins TRBV6-1 and TRBJ1-5; 7 nucleotides align to TRBD1. CDR1 and CDR2 (germline): MNHNS, SASEGT. Trimming cost V 7 bases and J 4 bases; bases outside gene matches: 10. CDR3 size: 15 residues. Here the CDR3 reads CASIWDRLANQPQHF. The DNA of the CDR3 is TGTGCCAGCATTTGGGACAGATTAGCAAATCAGCCCCAGCATTTT.

V is TRBV19 and J is TRBJ2-7; 15 nucleotides match TRBD2. Germline lookup yields CDR1 LNHDA and CDR2 SQIVND (reference sequence). Trimming took 5 bases from V and 6 from J; bases not matched to a gene: 8. The CDR3 sequence is 16 residues long. This CDR3 reads CASSPRTSGRGGEQYF. The CDR3 region has the DNA TGTGCCAGTAGTCCCCGGACTAGCGGGAGGGGCGGCGAGCAGTACTTC.

The chain joins TRBV6-5 to TRBJ2-1, with D tentatively TRBD2 (6 bases). The CDR3 runs to 15 residues. Trimming stripped 6 bases from V and 7 bases from J, with 19 bases between. The germline gives CDR1 MNHEY, CDR2 SVGAGI. CDR3 region: CASSQGSGGANEQFF. CDR3 nucleotides: TGTGCCAGCAGCCAAGGCAGCGGAGGGGCAAATGAGCAGTTCTTC.

The rearrangement joins TRBV7-9 to TRBJ2-1, with 14 bases aligning to TRBD2. The J segment lost 0 bases and the V segment lost 5 bases, leaving 6 bases of the junction unmatched. Germline values: CDR1 SEHNR, CDR2 FQNEAQ (reference sequence). There are 18 residues in the CDR3. In nucleotides, the CDR3 is TGTGCCAGCAGCACTAGGGGGACTAGCGGGAGCTCCTACAATGAGCAGTTCTTC. Amino acid sequence: CASSTRGTSGSSYNEQFF.

Only one count was recorded for this clone. CDR3 amino acids: CASSVDRVERSPLHF. CDR3 sequence (DNA): TGTGCCAGCAGCGTGGACAGGGTAGAGAGGTCACCCCTCCACTTT. The chain has TRBV2 and TRBJ1-6, with 8 bases fitting TRBD1. This CDR3 has 15 residues. Losses at the gene ends were 6 bases for V and 10 bases for J; bases not matched to a gene: 11. CDR1 is SNHLY and CDR2 is FYNNEI in the germline V gene.

The genes are TRBV29-1 and TRBJ2-5, with D uncertain. The CDR3 is 12 amino acids. V lost 3 bases to trimming and J lost 0 bases, with 5 bases between them. Germline assignment: CDR1 SQVTM and CDR2 ANQGSEA. The CDR3 loop is CSVDQDQETQYF. The CDR3 DNA follows: TGCAGCGTTGATCAGGACCAAGAGACCCAGTACTTC.

J is TRBJ1-2 and V is TRBV19, with 10 bases matching TRBD1. The trim removed 5 bases at V and 3 bases at J, leaving 9 bases unmatched. This CDR3 is 16 amino acids long. Looked up from germline, CDR1 is LNHDA and CDR2 is SQIVND (reference sequence). The CDR3 region has the DNA TGTGCCAGTAGTCCCCAGGGACAGGGGCAATACTATGGCTACACCTTC. This translates into CASSPQGQGQYYGYTF.

The rearrangement links TRBV27 to TRBJ2-7; D gene ambiguous. Germline CDR1 reads MNHEY; CDR2 reads SMNVEV (reference sequence). This CDR3 region has 15 residues. Deletions cut 0 bases from V and 1 base from J, with 10 bases between. The CDR3 spells CASSLSLGRSYEQYF. DNA of the CDR3: TGTGCCAGCAGTTTATCCCTGGGCCGGTCCTACGAGCAGTACTTC.

The sample holds one count of this clone. The chain combines TRBV4-1 with TRBJ1-1; 7 nucleotides align to TRBD1. The CDR3 has 17 amino acids. Germline CDR1 and CDR2: MGHRA and YSYEKL. Trimming removed 1 base from V and 6 bases from J; junction bases left unmatched: 14. The CDR3 protein is CASSQVLDVQGFAEAFF. The CDR3 DNA follows: TGCGCCAGCAGCCAAGTGCTGGATGTACAGGGGTTCGCTGAAGCTTTCTTT.